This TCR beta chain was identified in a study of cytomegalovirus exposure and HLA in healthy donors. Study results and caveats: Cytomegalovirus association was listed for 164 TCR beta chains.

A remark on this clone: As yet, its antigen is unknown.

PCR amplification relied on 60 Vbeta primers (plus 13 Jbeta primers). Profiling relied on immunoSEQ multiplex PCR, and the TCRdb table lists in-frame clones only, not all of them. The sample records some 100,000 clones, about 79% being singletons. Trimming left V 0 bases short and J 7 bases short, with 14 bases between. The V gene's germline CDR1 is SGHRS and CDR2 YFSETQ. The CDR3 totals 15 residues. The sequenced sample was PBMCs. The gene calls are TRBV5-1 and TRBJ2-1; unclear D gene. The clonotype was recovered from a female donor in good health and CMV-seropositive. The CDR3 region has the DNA TGCGCCAGCAGCTTGGGCGGATCTGTGGCTAATGAGCAGTTCTTC. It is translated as CASSLGGSVANEQFF.